This TCR beta chain was sequenced during a study of control samples from healthy donors and cancer patients. Sequencing used immunoSEQ multiplex PCR; TCRdb keeps in-frame clones, though not all of them. The profile shows over 75,000 clones, around 91% of them singletons. This CDR3 comprises 14 residues. Germline-derived CDR1 and CDR2 are MNHEY and SVGAGI. V lost 6 bases to trimming and J lost 6 bases; unmatched junction nucleotides: 6. The rearrangement links TRBV6-5 to TRBJ1-1, with 11 bases fitting TRBD1. This TCR derives from a man aged 25 to 40 in good health. Input material: blood. For the CDR3, the DNA is TGTGCCAGCAGCGCCGGGACAGGGGGTGCTGAAGCTTTCTTT. This translates into CASSAGTGGAEAFF.